The 32 T cell receptor beta chains below come from one sample, sequenced in a study of OX40 agonist ivuxolimab in advanced cancers. Measured with immunoSEQ multiplex PCR; TCRdb has only the in-frame clones, and not every one. The sample contains 60,000 to 75,000 clones, about 88% of which appear only once. The material was CD4+ or CD8+ T cells sorted from blood, obtained in a trial of the OX40 agonist ivuxolimab. All receptors derive from an adult with an advanced solid tumor such as melanoma, head and neck, liver or kidney cancer.

The V gene is TRBV28, the J gene TRBJ1-2; tentative D call: TRBD1 (5 bases). Germline CDR1 and CDR2: MDHEN and SYDVKM. Trimming cost V 4 bases and J 8 bases, with 14 bases left between them. The CDR3 runs 13 residues. CDR3: CASSSPSGLGYTF. CDR3 bases: TGTGCCAGCAGTTCACCCTCAGGGTTAGGCTACACCTTC.

The CDR3 region has the DNA TGTGCCAGCAGCCCCCAGACAGGGAGCTCCTACAATGAGCAGTTCTTC. It translates to CASSPQTGSSYNEQFF. V usage is TRBV7-9 and J usage is TRBJ2-1; 7 bases fit TRBD1. This CDR3 contains 16 residues. V lost 5 bases, J lost 0 bases, and 7 bases stayed unmatched. Germline V lookup: CDR1 SEHNR, CDR2 FQNEAQ (reference sequence).

This chain connects TRBV7-3 to TRBJ2-6, with D possibly being TRBD1 or TRBD2 (7 bases each). V was shortened by 5 bases and J by 0 bases, with 23 bases between the two germline ends. CDR1 is SGHTA and CDR2 is FQGTGA in the germline V gene. The CDR3 contains 20 residues. CDR3 nucleotide sequence: TGTGCCAGCAGCCAAAGGACAGGTCGGGGACTACTCTCTGGGGCCAACGTCCTGACTTTC. Protein: CASSQRTGRGLLSGANVLTF.

The gene calls are TRBV6-1 and TRBJ1-3; 7 nucleotides agree with TRBD1. Unmatched junction bases numbered 6, after V lost 2 bases and J lost 11 bases. Germline CDR1 is MNHNS and CDR2 is SASEGT. The CDR3 extends over 13 amino acids. The CDR3 loop is CASSETTGDAIYF. The CDR3 region has the DNA TGTGCCAGCAGTGAAACTACAGGGGACGCCATATATTTT.

The gene calls are TRBV7-9 and TRBJ1-5; D is unresolved. The CDR3 consists of 15 residues. Germline V lookup: CDR1 SEHNR, CDR2 FQNEAQ (reference sequence). Deletions cut 4 bases from V and 6 bases from J, with 16 bases between. CDR3 sequence (DNA): TGTGCCAGCAGCTCGGGGTCATTCTCGACTCAGCCCCAGCATTTT. It codes for CASSSGSFSTQPQHF.

V is TRBV18 and J is TRBJ2-2; D is unresolved. The V end was cut by 1 base, the J end by 4 bases, with 19 bases between. The CDR3 loop spans 18 amino acids. The V gene's germline CDR1 is KGHSH and CDR2 LQKENI. CDR3 in DNA: TGTGCCAGCTCACCACGGACCGGTTCTCCTGAACCCACCGGGGAGCTGTTTTTT. Translated, it gives CASSPRTGSPEPTGELFF.

The gene calls are TRBV7-2 and TRBJ2-1; perhaps TRBD2 as D (5 bases). From germline, CDR1 is SGHTA and CDR2 FQGNSA. There are 15 residues in the CDR3. Between the trimmed V and J ends, which lost 5 bases and 0 bases, there was a span of 11 bases. In nucleotides, the CDR3 is TGTGCCAGCAGCCAGGACTCGTCCTCCTACAATGAGCAGTTCTTC. Its translation: CASSQDSSSYNEQFF.

CDR3 residues: CSVEGSPSYNEQFF. As DNA, the CDR3 is TGCAGCGTTGAAGGCTCACCGTCCTACAATGAGCAGTTCTTC. The chain is built from TRBV29-1 and TRBJ2-1; D is unclear. V was shortened by 1 base and J by 1 base, with 8 bases between the two germline ends. The CDR3 loop spans 14 amino acids. From germline, CDR1 is SQVTM and CDR2 ANQGSEA.

The chain recombines TRBV11-1 with TRBJ2-7, with 9 bases lining up with TRBD1. The CDR3 sequence is 17 residues long. J was trimmed by 3 bases and V by 5 bases; bases with no gene match: 14. Germline V lookup: CDR1 SGHAT, CDR2 FQDESV (reference sequence). Here the CDR3 reads CASSPLLPGTGNYEQYF. The CDR3, as DNA: TGTGCCAGCAGCCCCTTATTACCCGGGACAGGGAACTACGAGCAGTACTTC.

The chain employs TRBV5-1 and TRBJ2-1, with 7 positions matching TRBD2. The CDR3 length is 14 residues. J lost 9 bases, V lost 0 bases, and 6 bases had no gene match. Germline V gene sequence: CDR1 SGHRS, CDR2 YFSETQ. This chain's CDR3 is CASSLELGEGEQFF. DNA of the CDR3: TGCGCCAGCAGCTTGGAGCTAGGGGAGGGTGAGCAGTTCTTC.

This clone was seen more than once but under ten times. The V and J genes are TRBV28 and TRBJ1-5; D is undetermined. The CDR3 has 12 amino acids. Germline assignment: CDR1 MDHEN and CDR2 SYDVKM. V lost 7 bases to trimming and J lost 7 bases, with 11 bases between them. The CDR3 region has the DNA TGTGCCAGCACCGTCAGAAGCCAGCCCCAGCATTTT. Protein: CASTVRSQPQHF.

CDR3 protein: CASRTGPTNEQFF. The CDR3 DNA is TGTGCCAGCAGGACAGGTCCTACCAATGAGCAGTTCTTC. V usage is TRBV6-1 and J usage is TRBJ2-1; a weak D match, TRBD1 (6 bases). Deletions cut 6 bases from V and 6 bases from J, with 12 bases between. Germline V gene lookup returns CDR1 MNHNS and CDR2 SASEGT. The CDR3 contains 13 residues.

V is TRBV5-1 and J is TRBJ2-2; D is possibly TRBD1 (5 bases). The CDR3 sequence is 16 residues long. Germline V gene data show CDR1 as SGHRS and CDR2 as YFSETQ. V lost 2 bases to trimming and J lost 0 bases, with 11 bases between them. CDR3: CASSLNRQTNTGELFF. The CDR3 DNA is TGCGCCAGCAGCTTAAACCGACAGACGAACACCGGGGAGCTGTTTTTT.

The genes are TRBV5-1 and TRBJ2-5, with D maybe TRBD2 (5 bases). This CDR3 region has 15 residues. The germline V gene encodes CDR1 SGHRS and CDR2 YFSETQ. Trimming pared 0 bases from V and 5 bases from J, leaving 14 bases between. CDR3 DNA sequence: TGCGCCAGCAGCTTGGCACTAGTCTTGACGGAGACCCAGTACTTC. Residues: CASSLALVLTETQYF.

This chain connects TRBV5-5 to TRBJ1-5, with unresolved D. The CDR3 loop spans 13 amino acids. Trimming shortened V by 1 base and J by 2 bases, and 4 bases separated the two germline ends. Germline V CDR1 and CDR2: SGHKS, YYEKEE (reference sequence). The CDR3 is CASSLSGNQPQHF. CDR3 in DNA: TGTGCCAGCAGCTTGTCTGGCAATCAGCCCCAGCATTTT.

V and J are TRBV28 and TRBJ2-2, with 9 nucleotides matching TRBD2. CDR1 is MDHEN, CDR2 SYDVKM, per germline. There are 16 residues in the CDR3. Losses at the gene ends were 8 bases for V and 3 bases for J; bases not matched to a gene: 10. This CDR3 reads CASPPSSGGHTGELFF. The CDR3 DNA sequence: TGTGCCAGCCCTCCGAGTAGCGGGGGACACACCGGGGAGCTGTTTTTT.

This chain connects TRBV11-1 to TRBJ2-3; D is unclear. Germline V gene sequence: CDR1 SGHAT, CDR2 FQDESV (reference sequence). Trimming cost V 0 bases and J 1 base, with 8 bases left between them. CDR3 length: 15 amino acids. The CDR3 protein is CASSLAAIRTDTQYF. The CDR3 DNA reads as TGTGCCAGCAGCTTAGCCGCGATTCGCACAGATACGCAGTATTTT.

The chain combines TRBV5-4 with TRBJ1-1; 9 bases match TRBD1. CDR1 and CDR2 (germline): SGHNT, YYREEE (reference sequence). Trimming took 4 bases from V and 4 from J; bases not matched to a gene: 11. The length of the CDR3 is 16 residues. The chain's CDR3 is CASSLPGTGRFTEAFF. The CDR3 DNA is TGTGCCAGCAGCCTCCCCGGGACAGGGAGGTTCACTGAAGCTTTCTTT.

The chain employs TRBV4-3 and TRBJ1-4; maybe TRBD1 (5 bases). Trimming took off 0 bases at V and 7 bases at J, with 15 bases between the two ends. The CDR3 consists of 16 residues. Germline V CDR1 and CDR2: LGHNA, YSLEER. DNA for the CDR3: TGCGCCAGCAGCCAAGATCGGTTGGGAGGGACTGAAAAACTGTTTTTT. As protein: CASSQDRLGGTEKLFF.

The gene calls are TRBV7-2 and TRBJ1-2; D not resolved. Germline CDR1 SGHTA, CDR2 FQGNSA. CDR3 size: 14 residues. Trimming removed 1 base at V and 8 bases at J, with 14 bases between. The CDR3 loop reads CASSLDSPLGGYTF. CDR3 bases: TGTGCCAGCAGCTTAGACAGCCCACTGGGCGGCTACACCTTC.

The genes are TRBV7-8 and TRBJ2-3; maybe TRBD2 (5 bases). Germline assignment: CDR1 SGHVS and CDR2 FQNEAQ. The CDR3 has 16 amino acids. Trimming shortened V by 5 bases and J by 0 bases, and 15 bases separated the two germline ends. The CDR3 is CASSPRRFSSTDTQYF. The CDR3 DNA reads as TGTGCCAGCAGCCCCAGGAGGTTCTCTAGCACAGATACGCAGTATTTT.

This clone has more than one count but fewer than ten. Additional DNA sequences in this sample encode the identical CDR3. The rearrangement uses TRBV18 and TRBJ2-5; D is ambiguous. Germline-derived CDR1 and CDR2 are KGHSH and LQKENI. This CDR3 has 14 amino acids. The V and J ends lost 0 bases and 3 bases respectively, with 8 bases between them. The CDR3 DNA is TGTGCCAGCTCACCACCGACGGTTAAAGAGACCCAGTACTTC. Encoded protein: CASSPPTVKETQYF.

The chain has TRBV7-9 and TRBJ1-1; D is uncertain. Trimming took 1 base from V and 5 from J, leaving 8 bases between them. The germline gives CDR1 SEHNR, CDR2 FQNEAQ (reference sequence). This CDR3 region has 13 residues. DNA for the CDR3: TGTGCCAGCAGCTTAGAAGGGCTAACTGAAGCTTTCTTT. Translating gives CASSLEGLTEAFF.

This chain connects TRBV11-3 to TRBJ1-6, with D possibly being TRBD1 (6 bases). CDR1 is SGHNT and CDR2 is YENEEA in the germline V gene. The V end lost 5 bases, the J end lost 7 bases, and 9 bases lay between the germline ends. The CDR3 covers 13 residues. CDR3 nucleotide sequence: TGTGCCAGCAGCCGCACAGGGAATTCACCCCTCCACTTT. Translated: CASSRTGNSPLHF.

The V and J genes are TRBV2 and TRBJ2-7; D is undetermined. There are 11 residues in the CDR3. Germline CDR1 reads SNHLY; CDR2 reads FYNNEI. Trimming shortened V by 7 bases and J by 4 bases, and 8 bases separated the two germline ends. CDR3 sequence reads: CASMGSYEQYF. The CDR3, as DNA: TGTGCCAGCATGGGATCTTACGAGCAGTACTTC.

The chain employs TRBV11-3 and TRBJ2-3; no firm D call. The CDR3 is made up of 14 amino acids. Trimming removed 3 bases at V and 0 bases at J, with 7 bases between. In germline, CDR1 is SGHNT, CDR2 YENEEA. The CDR3 DNA is TGTGCCAGCAGCTTCGATGTTAGCACAGATACGCAGTATTTT. This codes for CASSFDVSTDTQYF.

The V gene is TRBV5-1, the J gene TRBJ2-5, with no clear D. Trimming removed 1 base at V and 2 bases at J, with 6 bases between. CDR1 is SGHRS, CDR2 YFSETQ, per germline. This CDR3 spans 13 amino acids. This chain's CDR3 is CASSLRGQETQYF. The DNA for the CDR3 is TGCGCCAGCAGCTTGCGCGGACAAGAGACCCAGTACTTC.

The rearrangement joins TRBV9 to TRBJ2-1; 7 positions agree with TRBD2. The CDR3 totals 17 residues. Germline V lookup: CDR1 SGDLS, CDR2 YYNGEE. With V trimmed by 0 bases and J by 4 bases, 10 bases remained unmatched. The CDR3, as DNA: TGTGCCAGCAGCGTAGTAGAGTGGCGGGGGAATTACAATGAGCAGTTCTTC. Translation gives CASSVVEWRGNYNEQFF.

CDR3 in DNA: TGTGCCAGCAGTTTGGAGGAAGGGTTGGGGACCTACGAGCAGTACTTC. Protein sequence: CASSLEEGLGTYEQYF. This rearrangement joins TRBV28 to TRBJ2-7; a possible D gene is TRBD2 (5 bases). This CDR3 comprises 16 residues. The V gene's germline CDR1 is MDHEN and CDR2 SYDVKM. V lost 3 bases and J lost 2, with 17 bases in between. The full variable domain, with the rest looked up from reference TRBV28 and TRBJ2-7, is DVKVTQSSRYLVKRTGEKVFLECVQDMDHENMFWYRQDPGLGLRLIYFSYDVKMKEKGDIPEGYSVSREKKERFSLILESASTNQTSMYLCASSLEEGLGTYEQYFGPGTRLTVT.

The rearrangement uses TRBV19 and TRBJ1-1; 7 bases agree with TRBD1. Unmatched junction bases numbered 8, after V lost 5 bases and J lost 11 bases. CDR1 and CDR2 from the germline V gene are LNHDA and SQIVND (reference sequence). The CDR3 consists of 12 residues. CDR3 sequence reads: CASSATGREAFF. In nucleotides, the CDR3 is TGTGCCAGTAGTGCGACAGGGAGAGAGGCTTTCTTT. The variable domain in full, with the rest retrieved from reference TRBV19 and TRBJ1-1, is DGGITQSPKYLFRKEGQNVTLSCEQNLNHDAMYWYRQDPGQGLRLIYYSQIVNDFQKGDIAEGYSVSREKKESFPLTVTSAQKNPTAFYLCASSATGREAFFGQGTRLTVV.

The chain employs TRBV28 and TRBJ2-2, with unresolved D. The ends were cut back, 6 bases at V and 1 base at J, with 3 bases in the middle. The germline V gene has CDR1 MDHEN and CDR2 SYDVKM. This CDR3 spans 12 amino acids. CDR3 sequence: CASRVNTGELFF. CDR3 DNA sequence: TGTGCCAGCAGGGTGAACACCGGGGAGCTGTTTTTT. The whole variable domain, filled in from reference TRBV28 and TRBJ2-2, reads DVKVTQSSRYLVKRTGEKVFLECVQDMDHENMFWYRQDPGLGLRLIYFSYDVKMKEKGDIPEGYSVSREKKERFSLILESASTNQTSMYLCASRVNTGELFFGEGSRLTVL.

This CDR3 is CATDTGTTNEKLFF. The CDR3 DNA reads as TGTGCCACCGACACCGGGACAACTAATGAAAAACTGTTTTTT. J is TRBJ1-4 and V is TRBV2; D gene ambiguous. Looked up from germline, CDR1 is SNHLY and CDR2 is FYNNEI. Trimming stripped 10 bases from V and 0 bases from J, with 12 bases between. The CDR3 covers 14 residues.